The sequence of this T cell receptor (beta chain) was determined in a study of post-analysis software for immune sequencing data. Study-level information: The cohort encompassed relapsing-remitting, secondary progressive and progressive-relapsing multiple sclerosis disease courses. Findings of the study overall: A few TRBV segments occurring more often in patients than controls included TRBV5-6, TRBV5-1 and TRBV20-1.

Notes on this clonotype: Its antigen remains unknown.

TCR beta libraries were prepared from cDNA with unique molecular identifiers. A single record per CDR3 protein comes from TCRdb applying MiXCR to the PCR reads. This table holds over 300,000 distinct CDR3 sequences, 30% to 45% found once. Trimming took off 6 bases at V and 4 bases at J, with 12 bases between the two ends. The CDR3 runs to 13 residues. Germline V gene sequence: CDR1 MNHEY, CDR2 SMNVEV (reference sequence). Sequences were obtained from blood. The TCR was taken from a girl aged 5 to 17 with multiple sclerosis. The chain recombines TRBV27 with TRBJ1-1, with TRBD1 as a possible D gene (5 bases). The CDR3 nucleotides are TGTGCCAGCAGGCACCCTCAGGGCACTGAAGCTTTCTTT. Amino acid sequence: CASRHPQGTEAFF.